This TCR beta chain was identified in a study of lymphopenia after photon versus proton radiotherapy. Trimming removed 5 bases from V and 6 bases from J, with 23 bases in between. Looked up from germline, CDR1 is MNHNY and CDR2 is SVGAGI (reference sequence). This CDR3 contains 16 residues. On this clone itself: Its antigen is not known.

Study results and caveats: Post-nadir TCR diversity decline inversely tracked overall survival among those who died. After lymphocyte nadir, photon-treated repertoires showed oligoclonal expansion, especially CD8+ Temra. Proton therapy kept repertoires fairly stable, unlike photons, which gained effector/memory cells.

Libraries were prepared by immunoSEQ multiplex PCR; TCRdb keeps only in-frame clonotypes and omits some of them. Of about 30,000 clones listed, about 86% are singletons. The chain carries TRBV6-6 and TRBJ2-7; D is perhaps TRBD1 (6 bases). This receptor was taken from a woman in her sixties with cholangiocarcinoma. Some clones in this sample may be carry-over from other donors' samples. Sequenced material: peripheral blood, taken from a patient treated with proton-based radiotherapy. CDR3 loop: CASSPRGGRGVGEQYF. The CDR3 region has the DNA TGTGCCAGCAGTCCCCGCGGTGGCAGGGGCGTCGGCGAGCAGTACTTC.